This is a list of T cell receptor beta chains from one sample in a study of shared clonotypes between healthy human individuals. Only in-frame clones appear in the TCRdb table, and some are missing; sequencing was by immunoSEQ multiplex PCR. Among over 1.5 million clones listed, 95% to 99% were seen once. Material: naive CD4+ T cells sorted from blood. The receptor set was obtained from a man aged 25 to 40 in good health. Each CDR3 is given with its conserved first and last residue. A D gene is named only where the DNA matches it firmly. A clone size is listed for some rows: how often the clone was seen (once, few, many), or a class if it is expanded.

CASSLEVGAEQYF,TGCGCCAGCAGCTTAGAGGTAGGGGCCGAGCAGTACTTC,-,-,TRBV5-1,TRBJ2-7
CASSFGESGRKLFF,TGTGCCAGCAGCTTCGGGGAGTCCGGGAGAAAACTGTTTTTT,-,-,TRBV5-6,TRBJ1-4
CASSLLGINLNTEAFF,TGTGCCAGCAGCTTGCTGGGGATAAATCTGAACACTGAAGCTTTCTTT,-,-,TRBV5-6,TRBJ1-1
CASRLGLAGLSSYNEQFF,TGTGCCAGCAGACTGGGACTAGCGGGATTAAGCTCCTACAATGAGCAGTTCTTC,-,TRBD2,TRBV28,TRBJ2-1
CANEVRGTQYF,TGTGCCAACGAAGTCAGGGGGACCCAGTACTTC,-,-,TRBV5-8,TRBJ2-5
CASSSPGNGGGYEQYF,TGTGCCAGCAGTTCCCCGGGAAACGGAGGTGGTTACGAGCAGTACTTC,-,-,TRBV28,TRBJ2-7
CASSQGLLTSGRVYNEQFF,TGCGCCAGCAGCCAAGGGCTTCTGACTAGCGGGAGGGTCTACAATGAGCAGTTCTTC,-,TRBD2,TRBV4-1,TRBJ2-1
CASSLRRVAKNIQYF,TGTGCCAGCAGTTTAAGGAGGGTAGCCAAAAACATTCAGTACTTC,-,-,TRBV28,TRBJ2-4
CASSVSGGSGNTIYF,TGTGCCAGCAGTGTCTCAGGGGGCTCTGGAAACACCATATATTTT,-,TRBD1,TRBV2,TRBJ1-3
CAWSGVNTGELFF,TGTGCCTGGAGTGGTGTGAACACCGGGGAGCTGTTTTTT,-,-,TRBV30,TRBJ2-2
CASSEWTGRAPTVTDTQYF,TGCGCCAGCAGCGAATGGACAGGGCGGGCCCCAACCGTAACAGATACGCAGTATTTT,-,TRBD1,TRBV5-1,TRBJ2-3
CASSLEPRGSTEAFF,TGCGCCAGCAGCTTGGAGCCCCGAGGGAGCACTGAAGCTTTCTTT,-,-,TRBV5-1,TRBJ1-1
CASSLRLAGVGTDTQYF,TGTGCCAGCAGCTTGAGACTAGCGGGAGTAGGCACAGATACGCAGTATTTT,-,TRBD2,TRBV5-4,TRBJ2-3
CASSATGGAKTQYF,TGTGCCAGCAGTGCCACGGGGGGCGCGAAGACCCAGTACTTC,-,-,TRBV6-4,TRBJ2-5
CSVSRETQYF,TGCAGCGTTAGTCGAGAGACCCAGTACTTC,once,-,TRBV29-1,TRBJ2-5
CASSVEPGPLGGYNEQFF,TGTGCCAGCAGCGTAGAACCAGGGCCACTAGGGGGCTACAATGAGCAGTTCTTC,-,-,TRBV9,TRBJ2-1
CASSYLGLADSYEQYF,TGTGCCAGCAGTTACTTGGGACTAGCGGACTCCTACGAGCAGTACTTC,-,TRBD2,TRBV6-6,TRBJ2-7
CASERDSYTGELFF,TGTGCCAGCGAGAGGGACAGCTACACCGGGGAGCTGTTTTTT,-,TRBD1,TRBV11-3,TRBJ2-2
CTSRQGGYTF,TGCACCAGCAGACAAGGTGGCTACACCTTC,-,-,TRBV1,TRBJ1-2
CSVKGTSDTQYF,TGCAGCGTCAAAGGGACATCAGATACGCAGTATTTT,-,-,TRBV29-1,TRBJ2-3
CASSLVLQGSGNTIYF,TGTGCCAGCAGCTTGGTGCTGCAGGGCAGCGGAAACACCATATATTTT,once,-,TRBV5-8,TRBJ1-3
CASSDLVSGGLFF,TGCGCCAGCAGTGACTTAGTATCCGGAGGGCTGTTTTTT,once,-,TRBV10-1,TRBJ2-2
CSVFPGWGTDTQYF,TGCAGCGTCTTCCCTGGGTGGGGCACAGATACGCAGTATTTT,-,-,TRBV29-1,TRBJ2-3
CASSLDRGSGNTIYF,TGTGCCAGCAGTTTGGACAGGGGGTCTGGAAACACCATATATTTT,-,TRBD1,TRBV2,TRBJ1-3
CASSAPGLAGGHSYNEQFF,TGTGCCAGCAGCGCCCCGGGACTAGCGGGAGGCCACTCCTACAATGAGCAGTTCTTC,-,TRBD2,TRBV7-3,TRBJ2-1
CASSPLGGVGNNEQFF,TGTGCCAGCAGCCCGCTTGGGGGAGTGGGGAACAATGAGCAGTTCTTC,-,-,TRBV27,TRBJ2-1
CASSSHRPASGNTIYF,TGCGCCAGCAGCTCGCACCGCCCTGCCTCTGGAAACACCATATATTTT,-,-,TRBV5-1,TRBJ1-3
CASSVVAANTEAFF,TGTGCCAGCAGCGTAGTAGCAGCGAACACTGAAGCTTTCTTT,-,-,TRBV9,TRBJ1-1
CAVRQGPTDTQYF,TGTGCCGTACGACAGGGTCCCACAGATACGCAGTATTTT,-,TRBD1,TRBV28,TRBJ2-3
CASGRDRVTEAFF,TGTGCCAGCGGCCGGGACCGTGTGACTGAAGCTTTCTTT,-,-,TRBV2,TRBJ1-1
CASILDETNTGELFF,TGTGCCAGCATTCTCGACGAGACAAACACCGGGGAGCTGTTTTTT,-,-,TRBV2,TRBJ2-2
CASSPTNTGELFF,TGTGCCAGCAGCCCAACGAACACCGGGGAGCTGTTTTTT,-,-,TRBV9,TRBJ2-2
CASSVNTGELFF,TGTGCCAGCAGCGTTAACACCGGGGAGCTGTTTTTT,once,-,TRBV9,TRBJ2-2
CASQAEETQYF,TGTGCCAGTCAGGCGGAAGAGACCCAGTACTTC,-,-,TRBV7-9,TRBJ2-5
CASSSPGGSGELFF,TGTGCCAGCAGCTCCCCTGGTGGGAGCGGGGAGCTGTTTTTT,-,-,TRBV5-4,TRBJ2-2
CASSESVAATDTQYF,TGCGCCAGCAGTGAGTCCGTCGCTGCCACAGATACGCAGTATTTT,-,-,TRBV10-1,TRBJ2-3
CASSLQLGGEQYF,TGTGCCAGCAGCTTACAGTTAGGAGGCGAGCAGTACTTC,-,-,TRBV7-6,TRBJ2-7
CASSLGLEVYTGELFF,TGTGCCAGCTCACTAGGACTAGAGGTCTACACCGGGGAGCTGTTTTTT,-,TRBD2,TRBV18,TRBJ2-2
CASSQVLHEQFF,TGCGCCAGCAGCCAAGTTCTACATGAGCAGTTCTTC,-,-,TRBV4-1,TRBJ2-1
CASSPGTSQETQYF,TGCGCCAGCAGCCCGGGGACTAGTCAAGAGACCCAGTACTTC,once,TRBD2,TRBV5-1,TRBJ2-5
CASSIPGIINTEAFF,TGTGCCAGTAGTATCCCAGGGATTATAAACACTGAAGCTTTCTTT,once,-,TRBV19,TRBJ1-1
CAWSVQASGVIWWHEQYF,TGTGCCTGGAGTGTACAGGCTAGCGGGGTAATTTGGTGGCACGAGCAGTACTTC,-,TRBD2,TRBV30,TRBJ2-7
CASSITTGSYGYTF,TGTGCCAGTAGTATTACTACAGGGTCATATGGCTACACCTTC,-,-,TRBV19,TRBJ1-2
CASSPPGTYGYTF,TGTGCCAGCTCACCACCGGGGACCTATGGCTACACCTTC,-,-,TRBV18,TRBJ1-2
CASSLAFGETGRYNEQFF,TGCGCCAGCAGCTTGGCTTTTGGAGAAACCGGGAGGTACAATGAGCAGTTCTTC,once,TRBD2,TRBV5-1,TRBJ2-1
CASSFFRGGRAGIDTQYF,TGTGCCAGCAGCTTCTTCCGAGGCGGGAGGGCCGGGATAGATACGCAGTATTTT,once,TRBD2,TRBV7-9,TRBJ2-3
CASTANTRRQPQHF,TGTGCCAGCACCGCGAATACCAGGAGGCAGCCCCAGCATTTT,-,-,TRBV2,TRBJ1-5
CAIRDEETQYF,TGTGCCATCAGGGACGAAGAGACCCAGTACTTC,-,-,TRBV10-3,TRBJ2-5
CASSHASSYNEQFF,TGTGCCAGCAGCCATGCTAGCTCCTACAATGAGCAGTTCTTC,-,-,TRBV4-2,TRBJ2-1
CASSQGTTGLLLAQYF,TGTGCCAGCAGCCAAGGAACGACGGGACTTCTGTTGGCCCAGTACTTC,-,-,TRBV14,TRBJ2-5
CSVGGVGEQFF,TGCAGCGTTGGGGGGGTCGGTGAGCAGTTCTTC,-,-,TRBV29-1,TRBJ2-1